This is a list of T cell receptor beta chains from one sample in a study of T cell repertoires in cytomegalovirus infection. TCRdb fed the reads into MiXCR, producing one record per CDR3 protein. This table has roughly 130,000 distinct CDR3 sequences, 24% appearing once. Antigens of these TCRs are unknown. The sequenced material came from PBMCs, sequenced either directly or after in vitro stimulation (not recorded which). The receptors were sampled from a human donor in good health (CMV status not recorded). Some clones in this sample may be carry-over from other donors' samples. The CDR3 runs from the conserved cysteine through the conserved F or W. Not every row has a clone size; where given, it reads once, few, many or a size class.

TRBV20-1	-	TRBJ1-1	CSARDEEAFF
TRBV7-8	-	TRBJ1-1	CASSLGQGMSWGNTEAFF
TRBV19	-	TRBJ1-1	CASSIGTGGNTEAFF
TRBV7-8	few	TRBJ2-1	CASSLVAGGPYNEQFF
TRBV19	-	TRBJ2-1	CASSPSHVNYEQFF
TRBV4-1	few	TRBJ2-2	CASSQDRGNGELFF
TRBV28	-	TRBJ2-1	CASSLDRVRNEQFF
TRBV20-1	-	TRBJ1-5	CSVSRPGRQPQHF
TRBV15	-	TRBJ1-2	CATSRDKASYGYTF
TRBV11-2	many	TRBJ2-1	CASSLEDSGKQFF
TRBV29-1	-	TRBJ2-7	CSVGILDTLAEQYF
TRBV7-3	-	TRBJ2-5	CASSLAGSRETQYF
TRBV7-9	-	TRBJ2-1	CASSIRGGRVNEQFF
TRBV2	-	TRBJ2-3	CASSSGLSGSTDTQYF
TRBV6-1	many	TRBJ2-5	CASSEAQGTLLETQYF
TRBV7-7	many	TRBJ2-5	CASSPTGTGVPETQYF
TRBV20-1	few	TRBJ2-7	CSARNGDRDYEQYF
TRBV12-3/TRBV12-4	many	TRBJ1-1	CASSLVGQRTEAFF
TRBV27	-	TRBJ1-2	CASSLSGTGSLGYTF
TRBV19	once	TRBJ2-2	CVSTRQGNTGELFF
TRBV2	few	TRBJ2-7	CASSAARTSYEQYF
TRBV7-2	many	TRBJ2-5	CASRPLLAGEWSYQETQYF
TRBV6-1	-	TRBJ2-1	CASSETAYNEQFF
TRBV6-2/TRBV6-3	-	TRBJ1-1	CASSLVDEAFF
TRBV7-8	many	TRBJ2-3	CASSLAPDLLGTDTQYF
TRBV3-1	many	TRBJ2-5	CASNYRVSPIGQRETQYF
TRBV6-2/TRBV6-3	-	TRBJ2-5	CASSYQDRGLAGAQETQYF
TRBV12-3/TRBV12-4	few	TRBJ1-2	CASSLVGVYGYTF
TRBV7-2	many	TRBJ2-5	CASSLRSRGRQETQYF
TRBV7-2	many	TRBJ2-5	CASSLQLETQYF
TRBV19	-	TRBJ1-5	CASSIGQGAARQPQHF
TRBV6-1	-	TRBJ2-5	CASSGGQGWETQYF
TRBV6-8	-	TRBJ1-3	CASSPPLRNTIYF
TRBV15	-	TRBJ2-2	CATSSGGNTGELFF
TRBV12-3/TRBV12-4	many	TRBJ1-6	CASSFGGKSPLHF
TRBV5-6	-	TRBJ2-2	CASRRDRVIGELFF
TRBV4-2	-	TRBJ2-3	CASSQVVSGSVDTQYF
TRBV29-1	-	TRBJ2-7	CSATGGDVHEQYF
TRBV5-6	few	TRBJ1-1	CASSLRAGGEAFF
TRBV6-1	many	TRBJ2-5	CASYRQGQKETQYF
TRBV19	-	TRBJ2-6	CASRIQGAGGANVLTF
TRBV5-1	once	TRBJ2-5	CASSLEREQETQYF
TRBV30	-	TRBJ2-1	CAWSKPGLPAYEQFF
TRBV19	-	TRBJ2-6	CASSLTASGANVLTF
TRBV2	-	TRBJ2-2	CASRGLAVSTGELFF
TRBV12-3/TRBV12-4	-	TRBJ1-3	CASSLVGRGYLSSGNTIYF
TRBV9	few	TRBJ2-7	CASSVGTLSYEQYF
TRBV9	many	TRBJ2-3	CASSVAPPADTQYF
TRBV28	-	TRBJ2-6	CASSDRVRVSGANVLTF
TRBV7-2	few	TRBJ2-1	CASSRGGLQFYNEQFF
TRBV7-9	many	TRBJ2-5	CASSHSVSGGETQYF
TRBV19	-	TRBJ2-3	CASRWGQNTDTQYF
TRBV18	-	TRBJ2-1	CASSQGTGAFNEQFF
TRBV19	few	TRBJ2-1	CASSMTSGRVNEQFF
TRBV11-2	few	TRBJ2-1	CASSLEGTSGHNEQFF
TRBV10-2	few	TRBJ2-2	CASTIKGLATGELFF
TRBV28	few	TRBJ1-5	CAWGEGGNQPQHF
TRBV12-3/TRBV12-4	-	TRBJ1-1	CASSVKQGTEAFF